Presented here are 22 T cell receptor beta chains from one specimen sequenced in a study of response to subunit inactivated influenza vaccine. In TCRdb, the RT-PCR reads were re-called with MiXCR into one record per CDR3 protein. Here the sample spans 450,000 to 700,000 distinct CDR3 sequences, approximately 14% being singletons. The starting material was PBMCs from blood, obtained 11 to 12 days after vaccination. These receptor sequences come from a man aged 50-60 years who received an inactivated influenza vaccine.

This clonotype turned up a few times. This sequence joins TRBV10-3 and TRBJ2-5; D gene ambiguous. Per germline, CDR1 ENHRY and CDR2 SYGVKD. CDR3 size: 14 residues. V gave up 0 bases and J gave up 4 bases, with 9 bases separating them. Here the CDR3 reads CAISESDDRETQYF. DNA for the CDR3: TGTGCCATCAGTGAGTCGGACGACCGAGAGACCCAGTACTTC.

This clonotype came up a few times. This chain connects TRBV5-1 to TRBJ2-1; 8 bases align to TRBD2. The CDR3 is 19 amino acids. J lost 0 bases, V lost 0 bases, and 11 bases had no gene match. The germline V gene encodes CDR1 SGHRS and CDR2 YFSETQ. The CDR3, as DNA: TGCGCCAGCAGCTTGGCCGGTGCGGGAGGTAGTTTCTCCTACAATGAGCAGTTCTTC. This encodes CASSLAGAGGSFSYNEQFF.

This clonotype was counted between two and nine times. The rearrangement uses TRBV3-1 and TRBJ1-5; TRBD1 is a possible D gene (5 bases). This CDR3 has 14 residues. CDR1 LGHDT and CDR2 YNNKEL come from the germline V gene (reference sequence). V shed 4 bases and J shed 5 bases, with 12 bases lying between them. CDR3 coding DNA: TGTGCCAGCAGCCGCGACAGTTTGGATCAGCCCCAGCATTTT. It codes for CASSRDSLDQPQHF.

V and J are TRBV19 and TRBJ2-1, with TRBD2 identical over 9 bases. CDR1 LNHDA and CDR2 SQIVND come from the germline V gene (reference sequence). The CDR3 has 15 amino acids. V was pared by 7 bases and J by 0 bases, with 4 bases of the junction left unmatched. The CDR3 DNA reads TGTGCCAGTAAGCCGGGACTAGCCTCCTACAATGAGCAGTTCTTC. Translating gives CASKPGLASYNEQFF.

This clonotype was recorded at least ten times. The rearrangement links TRBV12-3 or TRBV12-4 to TRBJ2-3; D might be TRBD1 or TRBD2, each matching 6 bases. V lost 6 bases and J lost 0, with 19 bases in between. This CDR3 region has 17 residues. The CDR3 coding sequence is TGTGCCAGCAGCGCTGGCTCCGGGGGCTGGAGCACAGATACGCAGTATTTT. Protein product: CASSAGSGGWSTDTQYF.

This clonotype was seen only a few times. This chain connects TRBV20-1 to TRBJ1-1; 8 bases line up with TRBD1. Germline CDR1 DFQATT, CDR2 SNEGSKA (reference sequence). CDR3 size: 14 residues. The trim removed 0 bases at V and 7 bases at J, leaving 7 bases unmatched. The CDR3 region has the DNA TGCAGTGCTAGAGATCTCAGGGGACAGGTTGAAGCTTTCTTT. It codes for CSARDLRGQVEAFF.

CDR3 region: CASSIDRDEQYF. The CDR3 region has the DNA TGTGCCAGCAGTATTGACAGGGACGAGCAGTACTTC. This chain connects TRBV2 to TRBJ2-7; 7 nucleotides match TRBD1. The junction had 3 bases not matched to a gene; V was cut back by 5 bases and J by 5 bases. CDR3 length: 12 amino acids. From germline, CDR1 is SNHLY and CDR2 FYNNEI.

This clonotype was counted between two and nine times. An end of the junction differs from the germline gene, which may be a read error. The chain has TRBV5-1 and TRBJ2-5; D gene uncertain. The CDR3 is 11 residues long. In germline, CDR1 is SGHRS, CDR2 YFSETQ. CDR3 residues: CASNLEETQYF. The CDR3 region has the DNA TGCGCCAGCAACTTGGAGGAGACCCAGTACTTC.

This clonotype has a handful of counts. CDR3 sequence reads: CSLTAGRSSTDTQYF. The CDR3 DNA reads TGCAGCTTAACGGCCGGGAGGAGTAGCACAGATACGCAGTATTTT. The chain links TRBV29-1 to TRBJ2-3; 7 bases align to TRBD2. The CDR3 covers 15 residues. The V gene's germline CDR1 is SQVTM and CDR2 ANQGSEA. Trimming took 8 bases from V and 0 from J; bases not matched to a gene: 11.

The DNA of the CDR3 is TGTGCCAGCACCCCAGGGTCAGGAACTGGGGCCAACGTCCTGACTTTC. Translation: CASTPGSGTGANVLTF. The J gene is TRBJ2-6, the V gene TRBV7-9; tentative D call: TRBD1 (5 bases). Germline V CDR1 and CDR2: SEHNR, FQNEAQ (reference sequence). The V end was cut by 7 bases, the J end by 2 bases, with 15 bases between. The CDR3 covers 16 residues.

This clonotype was detected only a few times. The J gene is TRBJ2-7, the V gene TRBV11-2, with D perhaps matching TRBD1 (6 bases). In germline, CDR1 is SGHAT, CDR2 FQNNGV. The ends were cut back, 1 base at V and 9 bases at J, with 13 bases in the middle. This CDR3 is 13 amino acids long. Here the CDR3 DNA reads TGTGCCAGCAGCTTAGGGACAGCCCGCGGGCAGTACTTC. Protein sequence: CASSLGTARGQYF. Full variable domain (outside the CDR3, taken from reference TRBV11-2 and TRBJ2-7): EAGVAQSPRYKIIEKRQSVAFWCNPISGHATLYWYQQILGQGPKLLIQFQNNGVVDDSQLPKDRFSAERLKGVDSTLKIQPAKLEDSAVYLCASSLGTARGQYFGPGTRLTVT.

This clonotype was counted a few times. The chain uses TRBV12-3 or TRBV12-4 and TRBJ1-5; the D gene is possibly TRBD1 (5 bases). Trimming cost V 8 bases and J 2 bases, with 13 bases left between them. The CDR3 is 14 residues long. The CDR3 reads CASRRSGGNQPQHF. The DNA for the CDR3 is TGTGCCAGCCGCCGATCGGGGGGCAATCAGCCCCAGCATTTT.

This clonotype was seen only a few times. The genes are TRBV25-1 and TRBJ2-1; D gene uncertain. The CDR3 runs to 14 residues. V lost 5 bases and J lost 6, with 14 bases in between. The germline V gene has CDR1 MGHDK and CDR2 SYGVNS. The CDR3 spells CASSLQLGLNEQFF. The CDR3 region has the DNA TGTGCCAGCAGTCTACAACTGGGTCTCAATGAGCAGTTCTTC. Full variable domain (outside the CDR3, taken from reference TRBV25-1 and TRBJ2-1): EADIYQTPRYLVIGTGKKITLECSQTMGHDKMYWYQQDPGMELHLIHYSYGVNSTEKGDLSSESTVSRIRTEHFPLTLESARPSHTSQYLCASSLQLGLNEQFFGPGTRLTVL.

The chain is built from TRBV27 and TRBJ2-1; D not resolved. The V end was cut by 0 bases, the J end by 7 bases, with 10 bases between. CDR1 and CDR2 (germline): MNHEY, SMNVEV (reference sequence). The CDR3 spans 14 residues. The CDR3 region is CASSLSGLWNEQFF. CDR3 DNA sequence: TGTGCCAGCAGTTTATCCGGCCTGTGGAATGAGCAGTTCTTC.

This clonotype was seen at least ten times. The chain couples TRBV7-8 to TRBJ1-6; 10 bases align to TRBD1. The CDR3 sequence is 16 residues long. The V segment lost 5 bases and the J segment 6 bases; nucleotides outside the gene matches: 7. Germline V lookup: CDR1 SGHVS, CDR2 FQNEAQ. In DNA, the CDR3 is TGTGCCAGCAGCGTCCGGGACAGGGGCTCTAATTCACCCCTCCACTTT. Its protein product is CASSVRDRGSNSPLHF.

The chain uses TRBV15 and TRBJ2-5; D is possibly TRBD1 (6 bases). The V gene's germline CDR1 is LNHNV and CDR2 YYDKDF (reference sequence). Trimming left V 3 bases short and J 1 base short, with 12 bases between. The CDR3 length is 15 residues. The chain's CDR3 is CATSRGIGGQETQYF. The CDR3 bases are TGTGCCACCAGCAGGGGCATAGGGGGCCAAGAGACCCAGTACTTC.

This clonotype was seen more than once but under ten times. The CDR3 reads CASSFLGGAKNIQYF. DNA for the CDR3: TGTGCCAGCAGTTTTCTGGGAGGAGCCAAAAACATTCAGTACTTC. V gene TRBV28 combines with J gene TRBJ2-4, with D possibly matching TRBD2 (6 bases). Germline V gene lookup returns CDR1 MDHEN and CDR2 SYDVKM. The length of the CDR3 is 15 residues. The V and J ends lost 3 bases and 0 bases respectively, with 9 bases between them.

This clonotype came up a few times. The chain combines TRBV14 with TRBJ2-7; 9 bases fit TRBD2. Germline V gene sequence: CDR1 SGHDN, CDR2 FVKESK. The CDR3 sequence is 15 residues long. Germline trimming cut 4 bases from V and 1 base from J; bases unmatched to any gene: 5. The DNA of the CDR3 is TGTGCCAGCAGCCTCGGACTAGCGCTGTCCTACGAGCAGTACTTC. Translation: CASSLGLALSYEQYF.

The V gene is TRBV29-1, the J gene TRBJ1-1, with D possibly matching TRBD1 (5 bases). This CDR3 has 14 residues. CDR1 is SQVTM, CDR2 ANQGSEA, per germline. Trimming removed 3 bases from V and 4 bases from J, with 15 bases in between. CDR3 nucleotide sequence: TGCAGCGTTGAGGGGGAGTTAGGTGTCACTGAAGCTTTCTTT. This encodes CSVEGELGVTEAFF.

The chain recombines TRBV12-3 or TRBV12-4 with TRBJ1-6; 8 positions agree with TRBD1. The V gene end was trimmed by 5 bases and the J gene end by 4 bases; junction bases not matched to a gene: 4. This CDR3 is built from 15 residues. The CDR3 sequence: CASSPRDRYNSPLHF. The DNA of the CDR3 is TGTGCCAGCAGTCCCCGGGACAGGTATAATTCACCCCTCCACTTT.

Many counts were recorded for this clonotype. V and J are TRBV12-3 or TRBV12-4 and TRBJ2-3; D not resolved. The CDR3 is 15 residues long. Trimming left V 1 base short and J 2 bases short, with 10 bases between. CDR3 sequence: CASSLDRSPTDTQYF. CDR3 bases: TGTGCCAGCAGTTTAGACCGGTCCCCCACAGATACGCAGTATTTT.

The chain is built from TRBV28 and TRBJ2-3; perhaps TRBD2 as D (6 bases). Trimming removed 3 bases at V and 3 bases at J, with 25 bases between. This CDR3 has 19 residues. Germline CDR1 is MDHEN and CDR2 is SYDVKM. The CDR3 DNA follows: TGTGCCAGCAGTTTCCCCCTTGGGACTCCCCCGGACCCTACAGATACGCAGTATTTT. This sequence encodes CASSFPLGTPPDPTDTQYF.